This T cell receptor beta chain was documented in a study of identifying expanded T cells in peripheral blood. This clone is a singleton in its sample. Method: immunoSEQ multiplex PCR; TCRdb's copy keeps in-frame clones and lacks some. The sample has 100,000 to 110,000 clones, approximately 88% seen once. What was sequenced was blood. This TCR came from a person aged 18-69 years in good health.

The CDR3 DNA is TGTGCCAGCAGTTCCCCAACAGATTCAACTAATGAAAAACTGTTTTTT. As protein: CASSSPTDSTNEKLFF. The rearrangement joins TRBV6-6 to TRBJ1-4; D unclear. Germline CDR1 is MNHNY and CDR2 is SVGAGI (reference sequence). The V end lost 4 bases, the J end lost 0 bases, and 12 bases lay between the germline ends. The CDR3 has 16 residues.